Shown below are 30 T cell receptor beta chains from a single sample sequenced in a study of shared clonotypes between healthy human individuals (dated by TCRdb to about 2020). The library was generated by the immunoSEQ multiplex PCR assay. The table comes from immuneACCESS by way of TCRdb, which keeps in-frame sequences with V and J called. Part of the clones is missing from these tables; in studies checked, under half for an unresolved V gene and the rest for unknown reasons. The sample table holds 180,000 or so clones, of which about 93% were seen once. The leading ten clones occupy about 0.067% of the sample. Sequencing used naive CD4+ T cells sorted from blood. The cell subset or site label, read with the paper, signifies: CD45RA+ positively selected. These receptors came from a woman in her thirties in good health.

The CDR3 sequence is CASNKQRGIGQPQHF. CDR3 in DNA: TGTGCCAGTAATAAACAAAGAGGGATAGGGCAGCCCCAGCATTTT. V usage is TRBV19 and J usage is TRBJ1-5; D call uncertain. The V gene's germline CDR1 is LNHDA and CDR2 SQIVND (reference sequence). Trimming removed 7 bases from V and 7 bases from J, with 20 bases in between. The CDR3 consists of 15 residues.

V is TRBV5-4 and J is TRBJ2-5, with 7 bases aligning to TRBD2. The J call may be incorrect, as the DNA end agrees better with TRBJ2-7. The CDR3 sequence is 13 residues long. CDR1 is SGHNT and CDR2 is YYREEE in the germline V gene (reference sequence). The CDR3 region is CASSPSAGVEQYF. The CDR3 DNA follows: TGTGCCAGCAGCCCGAGCGCGGGGGTCGAGCAGTACTTC.

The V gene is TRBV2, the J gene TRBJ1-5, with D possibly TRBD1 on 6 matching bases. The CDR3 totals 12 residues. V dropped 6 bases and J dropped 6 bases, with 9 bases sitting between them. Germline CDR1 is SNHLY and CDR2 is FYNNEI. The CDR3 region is CASRAGAQPQHF. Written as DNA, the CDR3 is TGTGCCAGCAGGGCAGGGGCTCAGCCCCAGCATTTT.

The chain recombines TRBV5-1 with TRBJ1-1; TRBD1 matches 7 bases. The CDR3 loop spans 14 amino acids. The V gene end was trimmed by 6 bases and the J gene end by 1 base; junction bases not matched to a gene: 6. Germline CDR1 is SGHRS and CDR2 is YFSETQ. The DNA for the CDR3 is TGCGCCAGCAAAGGACAGGTAGAGAACACTGAAGCTTTCTTT. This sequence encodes CASKGQVENTEAFF.

The CDR3 coding sequence is TGTGCCTGGTCTGTACGGGGTAATGAGCAGTTCTTC. It codes for CAWSVRGNEQFF. The rearrangement uses TRBV30 and TRBJ2-1; the D gene is possibly TRBD2 (5 bases). The CDR3 spans 12 residues. From germline, CDR1 is GTSNPN and CDR2 SVGIG (reference sequence). Between the trimmed V and J ends, which lost 5 bases and 7 bases, there was a span of 12 bases.

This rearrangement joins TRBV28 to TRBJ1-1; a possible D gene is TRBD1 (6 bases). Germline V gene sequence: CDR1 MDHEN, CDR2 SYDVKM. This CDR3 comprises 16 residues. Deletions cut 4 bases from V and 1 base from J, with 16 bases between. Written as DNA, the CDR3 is TGTGCCAGCAGTTCACCGTACGGGACACAGAACACTGAAGCTTTCTTT. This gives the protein CASSSPYGTQNTEAFF.

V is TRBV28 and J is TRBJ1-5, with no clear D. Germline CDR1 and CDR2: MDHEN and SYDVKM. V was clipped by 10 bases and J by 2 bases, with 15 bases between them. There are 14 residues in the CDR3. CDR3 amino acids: CAISPGWGNQPQHF. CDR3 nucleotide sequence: TGTGCCATCTCCCCTGGGTGGGGCAATCAGCCCCAGCATTTT.

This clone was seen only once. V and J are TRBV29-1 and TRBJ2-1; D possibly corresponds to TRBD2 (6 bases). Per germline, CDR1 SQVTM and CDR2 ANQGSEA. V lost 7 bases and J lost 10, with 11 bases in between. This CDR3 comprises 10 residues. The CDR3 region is CSASGEEQFF. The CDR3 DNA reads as TGCAGCGCCTCGGGGGAGGAGCAGTTCTTC.

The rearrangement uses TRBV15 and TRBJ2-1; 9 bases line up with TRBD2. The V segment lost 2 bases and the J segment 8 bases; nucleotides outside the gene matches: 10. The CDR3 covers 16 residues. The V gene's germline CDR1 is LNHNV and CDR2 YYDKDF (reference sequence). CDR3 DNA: TGTGCCACCAGCAGACCGCGGGAGGGCCGTCGCGATGAGCAGTTCTTC. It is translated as CATSRPREGRRDEQFF. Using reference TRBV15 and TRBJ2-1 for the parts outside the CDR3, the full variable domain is DAMVIQNPRYQVTQFGKPVTLSCSQTLNHNVMYWYQQKSSQAPKLLFHYYDKDFNNEADTPDNFQSRRPNTSFCFLDIRSPGLGDTAMYLCATSRPREGRRDEQFFGPGTRLTVL.

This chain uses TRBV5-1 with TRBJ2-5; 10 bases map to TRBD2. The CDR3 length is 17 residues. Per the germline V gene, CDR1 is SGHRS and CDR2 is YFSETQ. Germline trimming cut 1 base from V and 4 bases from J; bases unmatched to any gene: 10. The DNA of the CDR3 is TGCGCCAGCAGCTTGCAAGCGGGAGGGCCCGTGTCAGAGACCCAGTACTTC. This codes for CASSLQAGGPVSETQYF. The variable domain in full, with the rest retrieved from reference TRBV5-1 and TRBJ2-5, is KAGVTQTPRYLIKTRGQQVTLSCSPISGHRSVSWYQQTPGQGLQFLFEYFSETQRNKGNFPGRFSGRQFSNSRSEMNVSTLELGDSALYLCASSLQAGGPVSETQYFGPGTRLLVL.

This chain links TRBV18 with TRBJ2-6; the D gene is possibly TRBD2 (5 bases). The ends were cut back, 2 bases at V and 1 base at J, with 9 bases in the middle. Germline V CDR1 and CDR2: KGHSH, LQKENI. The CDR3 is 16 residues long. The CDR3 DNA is TGTGCCAGCTCACCATTGGAGGTATCTGGGGCCAACGTCCTGACTTTC. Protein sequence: CASSPLEVSGANVLTF. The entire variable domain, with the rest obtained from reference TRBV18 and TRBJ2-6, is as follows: NAGVMQNPRHLVRRRGQEARLRCSPMKGHSHVYWYRQLPEEGLKFMVYLQKENIIDESGMPKERFSAEFPKEGPSILRIQQVVRGDSAAYFCASSPLEVSGANVLTFGAGSRLTVL.

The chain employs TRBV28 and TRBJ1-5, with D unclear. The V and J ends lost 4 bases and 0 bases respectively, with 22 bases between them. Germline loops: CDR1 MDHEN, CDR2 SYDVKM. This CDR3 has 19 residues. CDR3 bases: TGTGCCAGCAGTTGGGCGCGTTCTGACACGGCACATAGCAATCAGCCCCAGCATTTT. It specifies CASSWARSDTAHSNQPQHF.

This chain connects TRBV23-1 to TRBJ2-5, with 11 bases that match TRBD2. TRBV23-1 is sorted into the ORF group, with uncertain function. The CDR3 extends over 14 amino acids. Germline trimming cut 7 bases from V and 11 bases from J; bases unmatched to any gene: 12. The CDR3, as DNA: TGCGCCAGCACACCGGGACTAGCGGTTCACCAGCAGTACTTC. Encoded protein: CASTPGLAVHQQYF.

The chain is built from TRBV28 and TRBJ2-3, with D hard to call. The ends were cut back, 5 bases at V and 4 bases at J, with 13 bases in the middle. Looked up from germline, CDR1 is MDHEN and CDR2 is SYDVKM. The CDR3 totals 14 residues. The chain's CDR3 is CASSTPVSSDTQYF. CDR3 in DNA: TGTGCCAGCAGTACCCCGGTTAGCTCAGATACGCAGTATTTT.

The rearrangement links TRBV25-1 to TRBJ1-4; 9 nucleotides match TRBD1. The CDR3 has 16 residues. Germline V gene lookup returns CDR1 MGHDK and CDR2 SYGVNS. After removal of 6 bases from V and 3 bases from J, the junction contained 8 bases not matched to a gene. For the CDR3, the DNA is TGTGCCAGCAGCCATGGGACAGGGATCGCTAATGAAAAACTGTTTTTT. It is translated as CASSHGTGIANEKLFF.

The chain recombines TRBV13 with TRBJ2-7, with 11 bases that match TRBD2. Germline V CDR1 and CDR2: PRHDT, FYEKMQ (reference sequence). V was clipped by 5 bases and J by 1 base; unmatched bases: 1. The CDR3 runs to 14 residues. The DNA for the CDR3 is TGTGCCAGCAGCCGGACTAGCGGGTCCTACGAGCAGTACTTC. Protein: CASSRTSGSYEQYF.

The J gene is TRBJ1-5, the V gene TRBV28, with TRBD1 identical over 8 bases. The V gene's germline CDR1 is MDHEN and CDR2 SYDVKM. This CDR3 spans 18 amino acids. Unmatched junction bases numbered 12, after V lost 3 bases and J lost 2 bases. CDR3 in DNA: TGTGCCAGCAGTTTGGACAGGGCCGCCGGGGGGGGCAATCAGCCCCAGCATTTT. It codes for CASSLDRAAGGGNQPQHF.

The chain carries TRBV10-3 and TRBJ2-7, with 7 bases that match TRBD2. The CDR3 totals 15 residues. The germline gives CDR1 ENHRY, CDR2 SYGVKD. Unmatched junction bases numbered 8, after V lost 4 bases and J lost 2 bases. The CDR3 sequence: CAISGRLAAAYEQYF. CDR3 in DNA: TGTGCCATCAGTGGGAGGCTAGCGGCAGCCTACGAGCAGTACTTC.

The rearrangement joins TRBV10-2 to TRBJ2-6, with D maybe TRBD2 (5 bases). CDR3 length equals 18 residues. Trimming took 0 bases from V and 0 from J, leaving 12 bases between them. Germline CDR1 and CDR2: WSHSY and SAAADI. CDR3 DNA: TGCGCCAGCAGTGAGTCCCGGGATTCTTCCTCTGGGGCCAACGTCCTGACTTTC. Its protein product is CASSESRDSSSGANVLTF.

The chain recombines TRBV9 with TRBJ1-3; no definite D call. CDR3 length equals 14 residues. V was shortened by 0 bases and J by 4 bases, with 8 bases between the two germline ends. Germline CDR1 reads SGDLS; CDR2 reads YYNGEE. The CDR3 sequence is CASSVAGSGNTIYF. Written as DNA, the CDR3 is TGTGCCAGCAGCGTAGCGGGGTCCGGAAACACCATATATTTT.

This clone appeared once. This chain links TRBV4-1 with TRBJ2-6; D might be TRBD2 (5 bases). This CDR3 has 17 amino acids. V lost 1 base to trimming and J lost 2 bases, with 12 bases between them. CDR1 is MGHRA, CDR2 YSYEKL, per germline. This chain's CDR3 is CASSQGTSRAGANVLTF. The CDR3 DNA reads TGCGCCAGCAGCCAAGGGACTTCCCGGGCTGGGGCCAACGTCCTGACTTTC.

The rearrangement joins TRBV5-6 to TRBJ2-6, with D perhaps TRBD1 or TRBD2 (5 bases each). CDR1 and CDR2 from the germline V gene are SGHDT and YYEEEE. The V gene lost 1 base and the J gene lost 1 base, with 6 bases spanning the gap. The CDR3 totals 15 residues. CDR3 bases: TGTGCCAGCAGCTTGTGGGGGTCTGGGGCCAACGTCCTGACTTTC. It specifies CASSLWGSGANVLTF.

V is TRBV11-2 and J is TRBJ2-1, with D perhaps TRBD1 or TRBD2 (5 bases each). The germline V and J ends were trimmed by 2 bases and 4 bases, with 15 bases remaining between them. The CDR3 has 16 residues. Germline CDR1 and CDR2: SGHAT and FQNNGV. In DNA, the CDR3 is TGTGCCAGCAGCTTATCTCCGGGGCCCGGTTACAATGAGCAGTTCTTC. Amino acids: CASSLSPGPGYNEQFF.

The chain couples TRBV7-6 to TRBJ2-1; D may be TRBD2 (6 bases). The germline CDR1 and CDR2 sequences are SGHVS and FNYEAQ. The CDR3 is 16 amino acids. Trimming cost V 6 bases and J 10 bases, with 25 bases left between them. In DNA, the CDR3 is TGTGCCAGCAGGAGTGACTGGACTACCCCGGAGGGGGAGCAGTTCTTC. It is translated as CASRSDWTTPEGEQFF. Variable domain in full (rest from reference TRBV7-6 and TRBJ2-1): GAGVSQSPRYKVTKRGQDVALRCDPISGHVSLYWYRQALGQGPEFLTYFNYEAQQDKSGLPNDRFSAERPEGSISTLTIQRTEQRDSAMYRCASRSDWTTPEGEQFFGPGTRLTVL.

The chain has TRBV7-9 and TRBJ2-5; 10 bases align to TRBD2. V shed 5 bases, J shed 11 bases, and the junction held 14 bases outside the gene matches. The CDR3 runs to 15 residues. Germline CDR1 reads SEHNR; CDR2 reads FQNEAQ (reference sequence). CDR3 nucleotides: TGTGCCAGCAGCCAAGATCACGGGACTAGCGATGAGCAGTACTTC. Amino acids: CASSQDHGTSDEQYF.

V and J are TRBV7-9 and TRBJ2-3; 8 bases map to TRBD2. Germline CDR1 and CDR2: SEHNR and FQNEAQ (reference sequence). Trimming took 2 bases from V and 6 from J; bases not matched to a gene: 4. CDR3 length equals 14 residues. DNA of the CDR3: TGTGCCAGCAGCTTAAGCGGGAGATCCGATACGCAGTATTTT. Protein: CASSLSGRSDTQYF.

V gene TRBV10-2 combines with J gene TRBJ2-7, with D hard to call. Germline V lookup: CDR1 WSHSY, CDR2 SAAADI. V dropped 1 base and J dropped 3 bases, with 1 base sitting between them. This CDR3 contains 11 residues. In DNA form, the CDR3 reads TGCGCCAGCAGTGAGTACTACGAGCAGTACTTC. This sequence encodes CASSEYYEQYF.

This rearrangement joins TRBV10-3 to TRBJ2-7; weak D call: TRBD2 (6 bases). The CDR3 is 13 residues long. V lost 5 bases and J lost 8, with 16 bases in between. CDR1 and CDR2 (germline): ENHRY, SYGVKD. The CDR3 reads CAISSGTDLKQYF. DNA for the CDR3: TGTGCCATCAGTTCCGGGACTGACTTGAAGCAGTACTTC.

CDR3 DNA: TGCGCCAGCACAGGGCTCGGGGCCAACGTCCTGACTTTC. Protein: CASTGLGANVLTF. The V call is TRBV4-1, the J call TRBJ2-6, with a possible D match to TRBD1 (5 bases). The V gene's germline CDR1 is MGHRA and CDR2 YSYEKL. Trimming removed 7 bases at V and 4 bases at J, with 8 bases between. There are 13 residues in the CDR3.

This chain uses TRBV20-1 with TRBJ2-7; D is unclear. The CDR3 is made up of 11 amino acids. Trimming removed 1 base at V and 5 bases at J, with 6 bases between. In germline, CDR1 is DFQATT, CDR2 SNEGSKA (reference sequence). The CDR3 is CSARVLNEQYF. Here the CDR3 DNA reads TGCAGTGCTAGAGTACTAAACGAGCAGTACTTC.